A selection of T cell receptor beta chains follows, all from one sample in a study of cytomegalovirus exposure and HLA in healthy donors. The data were produced by immunoSEQ multiplex PCR, yet TCRdb's version contains in-frame clones alone and is incomplete. Among 150,000 to 200,000 clones listed, roughly 77% were seen once. The specimen sequenced was PBMCs. The receptors come from a woman aged 18-30 years in good health and CMV-seronegative. Both conserved end residues are part of each CDR3. The D gene is left open where the match is weak. Some rows mark clone size as missing; the rest say once, few, many or name a class of expanded clone.

clone size	V gene	CDR3 length	D gene	J gene	CDR3 protein	CDR3 DNA
-	TRBV5-6	14	-	TRBJ1-1	CASSEQVLNTEAFF	TGTGCCAGCAGCGAGCAGGTCCTGAACACTGAAGCTTTCTTT
-	TRBV21-1	16	-	TRBJ1-2	CASSKVARQANYGYTF	TGTGCCAGCAGCAAAGTTGCGAGACAGGCGAACTATGGCTACACCTTC
-	TRBV5-1	16	TRBD1	TRBJ1-6	CASRPSEGQGNSPLHF	TGCGCCAGCAGACCCTCCGAGGGACAGGGTAATTCACCCCTCCACTTT
-	TRBV11-2	15	TRBD2	TRBJ2-3	CASSFSGSEADTQYF	TGTGCCAGCAGTTTTAGCGGGAGTGAGGCAGATACGCAGTATTTT
-	TRBV9	13	-	TRBJ1-1	CASSVGGYTEAFF	TGTGCCAGCAGCGTCGGGGGTTACACTGAAGCTTTCTTT
few	TRBV27	16	TRBD2	TRBJ2-7	CASSLRLAGGPGEQYF	TGTGCCAGCAGTTTAAGACTAGCGGGGGGTCCCGGCGAGCAGTACTTC
-	TRBV19	14	TRBD1	TRBJ2-1	CASSPDRGLPGQFF	TGTGCCAGTAGTCCCGACAGGGGGCTTCCGGGGCAGTTCTTC
-	TRBV7-8	15	TRBD1	TRBJ2-5	CASSLASGGQETQYF	TGTGCCAGCAGCTTAGCGTCAGGGGGCCAAGAGACCCAGTACTTC
-	TRBV5-4	13	TRBD1	TRBJ1-1	CASSFRDRAEAFF	TGTGCCAGCAGCTTTAGAGACAGGGCTGAAGCTTTCTTT
-	TRBV7-3	19	TRBD2	TRBJ2-3	CASSLIPLTSGVVTDTQYF	TGTGCCAGCAGCTTAATCCCCCTGACTAGCGGGGTCGTCACAGATACGCAGTATTTT
-	TRBV9	16	TRBD2	TRBJ2-2	CASSVTGTSGTGELFF	TGTGCCAGCAGCGTGACCGGGACTAGCGGCACCGGGGAGCTGTTTTTT
-	TRBV28	15	TRBD1	TRBJ2-6	CASSPQGAGANVLTF	TGTGCCAGCAGTCCTCAGGGGGCTGGGGCCAACGTCCTGACTTTC
once	TRBV19	15	-	TRBJ1-5	CASSINQFSNQPQHF	TGTGCCAGTAGTATCAATCAGTTTAGCAATCAGCCCCAGCATTTT
-	TRBV6-5	15	-	TRBJ1-1	CASSYGRVPYTEAFF	TGTGCCAGCAGTTACGGGAGGGTTCCCTACACTGAAGCTTTCTTT
-	TRBV9	18	TRBD1	TRBJ1-6	CASSVDYSNRGYNSPLHF	TGTGCCAGCAGCGTAGATTATTCGAACAGGGGATATAATTCACCCCTCCACTTT
-	TRBV5-1	14	-	TRBJ2-3	CASSPLQGPDTQYF	TGCGCCAGCAGCCCCCTTCAGGGGCCAGATACGCAGTATTTT
-	TRBV28	12	-	TRBJ2-1	CASSLGGNEQFF	TGTGCCAGCAGTTTGGGAGGTAATGAGCAGTTCTTC
-	TRBV19	15	-	TRBJ2-1	CASSIAGSSYNEQFF	TGTGCCAGTAGTATCGCGGGAAGCTCCTACAATGAGCAGTTCTTC
-	TRBV6-5	14	-	TRBJ2-7	CASSYNQGSYEQYF	TGTGCCAGCAGTTACAACCAGGGCTCCTACGAGCAGTACTTC
once	TRBV9	15	-	TRBJ2-2	CASSPSSRDTGELFF	TGTGCCAGCAGCCCGTCTTCCCGGGACACCGGGGAGCTGTTTTTT
few	TRBV10-1	17	TRBD1	TRBJ1-5	CASSESAEGADNQPQHF	TGCGCCAGCAGTGAGTCGGCGGAGGGGGCTGACAATCAGCCCCAGCATTTT
-	TRBV2	15	TRBD1	TRBJ1-1	CASSIPTGPLTEAFF	TGTGCCAGCAGTATACCGACAGGGCCCCTCACTGAAGCTTTCTTT
-	TRBV23-1	14	-	TRBJ2-7	CASSQGQGPYEQYF	TGCGCCAGCAGTCAAGGTCAGGGTCCCTACGAGCAGTACTTC
few	TRBV19	14	-	TRBJ2-7	CASSLLGSSYEQYF	TGTGCCAGTAGTCTACTGGGGAGCTCCTACGAGCAGTACTTC
-	TRBV7-9	14	TRBD2	TRBJ2-7	CSSSLDTSGDEQYF	TGTTCCAGCAGCTTAGATACTAGCGGGGACGAGCAGTACTTC
-	TRBV11-2	13	-	TRBJ2-1	CASSTVGVYEQFF	TGTGCCAGCAGCACGGTAGGGGTCTATGAGCAGTTCTTC
-	TRBV5-5	15	TRBD1	TRBJ1-5	CASSLGTGPYQPQHF	TGTGCCAGCAGCCTAGGGACAGGACCTTATCAGCCCCAGCATTTT
-	TRBV7-9	13	-	TRBJ1-1	CASSLKEYTEAFF	TGTGCCAGCAGCCTCAAGGAGTACACTGAAGCTTTCTTT
-	TRBV7-2	19	TRBD1	TRBJ2-6	CASSFLGTGPHFGANVLTF	TGTGCCAGCAGCTTCCTCGGGACAGGGCCCCACTTCGGGGCCAACGTCCTGACTTTC
-	TRBV28	14	-	TRBJ2-1	CASSQTLHYNEQFF	TGTGCCAGCAGCCAAACCTTACACTACAATGAGCAGTTCTTC
few	TRBV7-8	15	TRBD1	TRBJ2-7	CASSTRQGSGYEQYF	TGTGCCAGCAGCACAAGACAGGGATCAGGGTACGAGCAGTACTTC
-	TRBV15	14	-	TRBJ1-4	CATSTRDANEKLFF	TGTGCCACCAGCACCAGGGATGCTAATGAAAAACTGTTTTTT
-	TRBV18	12	-	TRBJ2-1	CASSPSYFEQFF	TGTGCCAGCTCGCCTTCCTACTTTGAGCAGTTCTTC
-	TRBV10-1	16	-	TRBJ2-3	CASSPQGRGSTDTQYF	TGCGCCAGCAGCCCCCAGGGGAGGGGAAGCACAGATACGCAGTATTTT
-	TRBV7-9	15	-	TRBJ2-4	CASSLVPTAKNIQYF	TGTGCCAGCAGCTTAGTCCCTACAGCCAAAAACATTCAGTACTTC
-	TRBV15	18	TRBD2	TRBJ2-1	CATSRGGTARGEDNEQFF	TGTGCCACCAGCAGAGGGGGGACCGCGCGGGGGGAGGACAATGAGCAGTTCTTC
-	TRBV19	11	-	TRBJ2-7	CASSTAYEQYF	TGTGCCAGTAGTACCGCCTACGAGCAGTACTTC
-	TRBV6-5	16	-	TRBJ2-7	CASSYSGDSLPYEQYF	TGTGCCAGCAGTTACTCCGGAGACTCCCTCCCCTACGAGCAGTACTTC
-	TRBV15	14	TRBD1	TRBJ1-5	CATSRDRGHQPQHF	TGTGCCACCAGCCGGGACAGGGGGCATCAGCCCCAGCATTTT
-	TRBV6-6	16	-	TRBJ1-3	CASSYTGRGPGNTIYF	TGTGCCAGCAGTTACACTGGCAGGGGCCCGGGAAACACCATATATTTT
-	TRBV2	15	TRBD1	TRBJ2-7	CASNEAGTGAYEQYF	TGTGCCAGCAACGAGGCCGGGACAGGGGCCTACGAGCAGTACTTC
-	TRBV6-6	14	-	TRBJ1-4	CASSYGTGVEKLFF	TGTGCCAGCAGTTACGGAACCGGAGTTGAAAAACTGTTTTTT
-	TRBV9	14	-	TRBJ1-3	CASSSLAYGNTIYF	TGTGCCAGCAGCTCCCTAGCCTATGGAAACACCATATATTTT
-	TRBV30	14	-	TRBJ2-2	CAWTPTRPGGELFF	TGTGCCTGGACCCCAACCCGTCCCGGGGGGGAGCTGTTTTTT
-	TRBV11-2	18	TRBD2	TRBJ2-7	CASSLSLLGTSGNYEQYF	TGTGCCAGCAGCCTTTCCCTATTAGGGACTAGCGGGAACTACGAGCAGTACTTC
-	TRBV2	12	-	TRBJ1-2	CASRVGGAGYTF	TGTGCCAGCAGGGTCGGCGGGGCTGGCTACACCTTC
few	TRBV5-1	17	TRBD1	TRBJ2-1	CASSPNRQGGSYNEQFF	TGCGCCAGCAGCCCAAATAGACAGGGCGGCTCCTACAATGAGCAGTTCTTC
-	TRBV14	16	-	TRBJ1-4	CASSLWGQGSNEKLFF	TGTGCCAGCAGCCTCTGGGGGCAGGGCTCTAATGAAAAACTGTTTTTT
-	TRBV28	14	-	TRBJ2-7	CASSRTGYRDEQYF	TGTGCCAGCAGCCGAACTGGGTATCGGGACGAGCAGTACTTC
-	TRBV28	16	TRBD1	TRBJ2-5	CASSSRGTGARETQYF	TGTGCCAGCAGCTCCAGAGGGACAGGGGCCAGGGAGACCCAGTACTTC
-	TRBV19	14	-	TRBJ1-6	CASSTRQLNSPLHF	TGTGCCAGTAGTACCAGACAACTTAATTCACCCCTCCACTTT
-	TRBV7-6	16	TRBD2	TRBJ2-7	CASSFGVSGSGYEQYF	TGTGCCAGCAGCTTTGGGGTTAGCGGGAGCGGGTACGAGCAGTACTTC
once	TRBV7-9	12	-	TRBJ1-3	CASSSTGNTIYF	TGTGCCAGCAGCTCTACTGGAAACACCATATATTTT
-	TRBV2	11	-	TRBJ2-2	CASRGLGELFF	TGTGCCAGCAGGGGGCTCGGGGAGCTGTTTTTT